This TCR beta chain was documented in a study of beta chain features in type 1 diabetes (dated by TCRdb to the late 2010s). For context, the study as a whole: Patients and healthy donors did not differ in mean age, gender distribution, total cell number or subset yield. The study compared the TCRB repertoires of sorted circulating CD4+ T cell subsets in recently diagnosed type 1 diabetes patients with those in matched healthy donors. Regulatory and stem cell-like memory subsets were obtained from only 8 patients and about eight healthy donors, while naive and central memory subsets were obtained from all 28 donors. A total of around 110,000,000 sorted cells were examined across all samples, and a strong correlation was observed between cell number per subset and RNA yield. What the research found in general, with its limitations: Because cDNA rather than genomic DNA was sequenced, highly expressing activated cells could have been over-represented, although no difference in activation and CD3 levels was found between groups. At VDJ recombination sites, patients with type 1 diabetes made fewer insertions and deleted more nucleotides, a pattern implying thymic rearrangement abnormalities. In all four CD4+ subsets, TCRB CDR3 length was moderately but significantly shorter in type 1 diabetes patients. Because the HLA sub-analyses included only small numbers of individuals, any influence of HLA type on TCRB rearrangement was left unresolved. The naive, central memory and regulatory TCRB repertoires appeared to resemble one another more closely among patients than among healthy donors. Shorter templates might have been favored by PCR, but patient and control samples were amplified and corrected together, so both groups would have been affected equally by any skew.

The High Capacity cDNA Reverse Transcription Kit was used to reverse transcribe all of the isolated RNA, meaning that expressed TCRB transcripts were what got sequenced. Deep immunoSEQ sequencing was applied to naive, central memory and regulatory T cell samples, giving an average of around 3.4 million total reads per sample. After sorted cells were lysed in RLT buffer, RNA was extracted with DNase-treated RNeasy Micro or Mini kits, with the choice depending on cell number. To prevent cross-contamination, every cell subset was processed on its own, while patient and healthy donor samples were processed together. The immunoSEQ multiplex PCR was used to amplify TCRB sequences from cDNA, yielding 87-bp fragments that span the CDR3 region. Sequencing of the amplicons was done on the Illumina HiSeq platform. The authors' pipeline ran thus. Synthetic template baselines were used to correct PCR bias computationally, reads within Hamming distance 2 were collapsed, and singletons that could not be merged were discarded. By aligning reads against IMGT, V, D and J genes, CDR3 length, and insertions or deletions at six rearrangement sites were assigned. Within each subset, clonotype counts were normalized to sorted cell number, and only after that were true diversity and Gini coefficients computed with the tcR R package. The overlap coefficient, calculated on TCRB nucleotide sequences, was used to quantify repertoire sharing. TCRdb obtained this table from immuneACCESS and retained in-frame rearrangements with V and J assigned. These tables miss some clones; where compared with another copy, unresolved V genes account for less than half of the shortfall, and the remainder is unexplained. That table gives V, J and clone size, and the DNA gave D and trimming. Present in this sample are around 130,000 clones, around 9% of which were seen just once. The top ten clonotypes cover 0.75% of the sample.

Each donor gave one peripheral blood draw, averaging roughly 120 mL, which was collected into heparinised tubes. Naive, central memory, regulatory and stem cell-like memory CD4+ T cells were sorted on a BD FACSAria II using a panel including CD45RO, CCR7, CD25, CD127, CD95 and CD27. Purity was above 95% for every sorted population. Right away, PBMCs were isolated by Lymphoprep density gradient centrifugation and were stained directly, with no culture step. So that batch effects would be minimized, each experiment stained and sorted samples in pairs, pairing one healthy donor with one patient. Regarding this clone: Its antigen is currently not known. No much larger clone exists at a distance of one base, and base qualities are not known.

Germline trimming: 4 bases from V, 4 bases from J; junction bases outside gene matches: 6. Looking up the germline V gene (reference sequence) yields CDR1 LNHDA and CDR2 SQIVND. Counted from cysteine to phenylalanine, this CDR3 has 14 amino acids. This entry keeps only the CDR3 DNA: 42 bases, framed from base 1. Specimen: central memory CD4+ T cells from blood. The sequence joins TRBV19 to TRBJ1-2; 7 bases in the middle match TRBD1. The TCR was taken from a man between 25 and 39 years old with type 1 diabetes. The DNA sequence follows: TGTGCCAGTAGTACAATGGACAGGCTCTATGGCTACACCTTC. Translation gives CASSTMDRLYGYTF.